The text below deals with one T cell receptor (beta chain). No antigen is known for it. V gave up 0 bases and J gave up 5 bases, with 16 bases separating them. Germline loops: CDR1 LGHNA, CDR2 YSLEER. This CDR3 comprises 16 residues. PCR primers comprised 60 Vbeta and 13 Jbeta primers. Libraries were prepared by immunoSEQ multiplex PCR; TCRdb keeps only in-frame clonotypes and omits some of them. The sample has approximately 150,000 clones; roughly 80% are singletons. This entry comes from a study of cytomegalovirus exposure and HLA in healthy donors. Study-wide results and limits: Indistinguishability led to the exclusion of some V segments, TRBV6-2 and TRBV6-3 included.

Sequencing used PBMCs. The chain recombines TRBV4-3 with TRBJ2-5, with D perhaps matching TRBD1 (5 bases). This TCR came from a human donor in good health. The CDR3 here is CASSQEYTGSLETQYF. The CDR3, as DNA: TGCGCCAGCAGCCAAGAATACACAGGATCTTTGGAGACCCAGTACTTC.